This T cell receptor (beta chain) emerged from a study of T cell repertoires in cytomegalovirus infection (dated 2019 in TCRdb). As for the study more broadly: Donor HLA type was relevant to the analysis, because carriage of CMV infection together with the matching HLA type was indicated by public TCR beta signatures.

This clonotype has more than one count but fewer than ten. There is no known antigen for this receptor. No quality values exist for individual bases; no much larger clone is one base distant. The listed sequencing device is Illumina HiSeq 1500. TCRdb reran the public reads through fastp at Q25 and MiXCR, keeping productive beta chains. Each CDR3 protein gets just one entry, which takes the most common genes and DNA from the rows behind it. The sample table records some 220,000 distinct CDR3 sequences; more than 9% of these occur just once. The ten largest make up 1.5% to 2% of the sample. What the work shows at the level of the full study, not this receptor alone: In the ex vivo response, HLA-C-restricted CMV-specific TCR beta clonotypes were dominant, and in two of eight donors the single most frequent clonotype came from this HLA-C-restricted group. In both this cohort and an independent approximately 350-donor cohort, the cumulative frequency of public TCR beta family members distinguished carriers of CMV infection plus the relevant HLA type.

From the cysteine up to the phenylalanine, the CDR3 has a length of 14 residues. Left in the record is the CDR3 DNA by itself, 42 bases read in frame from the first base. The junction carries 16 bases between V and J, which are trimmed by 6 bases and 5 bases respectively. CDR1 is given as MDHEN and CDR2 as SYDVKM, both from the germline V gene. The specimen was PBMCs. Rearrangement joined TRBV28 to TRBJ1-1, and possibly TRBD1, on 6 matching bases. The sequence came from a human donor in good health (CMV status not recorded). Some clones in this sample may be carry-over from other donors' samples. The CDR3 region: CASSYNTGSTEAFF. The DNA sequence is given as TGTGCCAGCAGCTATAACACAGGGAGTACTGAAGCTTTCTTT.